The 32 T cell receptor beta chains presented below share a single source sample, sequenced in a study of T cells in Graves' hyperthyroidism and ophthalmopathy. Amplification targeted TCR beta CDR3 regions from RNA transcripts. HTBI primers were employed in a first-round RT-PCR of the TCR CDR3. TCRdb re-analysed the multiplex PCR reads in MiXCR, keeping a single row per CDR3 protein. The table lists 340,000 or so distinct CDR3 sequences, approximately 22% of them singletons. The specimen was blood. The origin of the receptors is a woman aged 50 to 60 with Graves' hyperthyroidism.

This clonotype came up a few times. The chain combines TRBV28 with TRBJ2-2; D is perhaps TRBD1 (6 bases). This CDR3 contains 14 residues. Per the germline V gene, CDR1 is MDHEN and CDR2 is SYDVKM. V was clipped by 6 bases and J by 0 bases, with 8 bases between them. The CDR3 DNA reads as TGTGCCAGCAGGGACAGCTCGAACACCGGGGAGCTGTTTTTT. Protein: CASRDSSNTGELFF.

This clonotype is termed medium-sized (0.01 to 0.1%). This chain joins TRBV28 and TRBJ2-1; 7 nucleotides align to TRBD2. CDR3 size: 15 residues. Germline-derived CDR1 and CDR2 are MDHEN and SYDVKM. The V segment lost 7 bases and the J segment 3 bases; nucleotides outside the gene matches: 9. CDR3 bases: TGTGCCAGCACTGACCGGGACTACCTCTACAATGAGCAGTTCTTC. This sequence encodes CASTDRDYLYNEQFF.

This clonotype was seen at least ten times. This chain joins TRBV5-6 and TRBJ2-3; D remains unclear. Germline CDR1 and CDR2: SGHDT and YYEEEE. This CDR3 is built from 16 residues. Trimming took off 4 bases at V and 1 base at J, with 16 bases between the two ends. CDR3 in amino acids: CASSHLLRGGTDTQYF. CDR3 nucleotide sequence: TGTGCCAGCAGCCACCTACTTCGCGGCGGCACAGATACGCAGTATTTT.

The chain employs TRBV27 and TRBJ2-5, with D possibly being TRBD1 (5 bases). Germline CDR1 reads MNHEY; CDR2 reads SMNVEV (reference sequence). Trimming took 1 base from V and 5 from J, leaving 11 bases between them. The CDR3 runs to 14 residues. The CDR3 loop is CASSLYQGGETQYF. CDR3 sequence (DNA): TGTGCCAGCAGTTTATACCAGGGTGGGGAGACCCAGTACTTC.

The chain carries TRBV28 and TRBJ1-2; 9 nucleotides agree with TRBD1. Per the germline V gene, CDR1 is MDHEN and CDR2 is SYDVKM. CDR3 length equals 14 residues. V lost 6 bases and J lost 3; bases outside the gene matches: 5. In nucleotides, the CDR3 is TGTGCCAGCAGGAACAGGGGGCAGCACTATGGCTACACCTTC. Translating it yields CASRNRGQHYGYTF.

This clonotype was observed many times. One end of the junction fails to match germline, which may point to a read error. The chain has TRBV5-1 and TRBJ2-1; D might be TRBD2 (6 bases). CDR1 SGHRS and CDR2 YFSETQ come from the germline V gene. The CDR3 has 15 residues. The CDR3 bases are TGTGCCAGCAGCTTAGGGCTAGCGTCCTACAATGAGCAGTTCTTC. Encoded protein: CASSLGLASYNEQFF.

The sample holds many counts of this clonotype. The V and J genes are TRBV28 and TRBJ2-7; 12 bases are shared with TRBD2. J was trimmed by 1 base and V by 6 bases; bases with no gene match: 4. The CDR3 covers 15 residues. The germline V gene has CDR1 MDHEN and CDR2 SYDVKM. CDR3 sequence reads: CASSPLAGGSYEQYF. CDR3 coding DNA: TGTGCCAGCAGCCCACTAGCGGGAGGTTCCTACGAGCAGTACTTC.

This clonotype was observed a handful of times. The J gene is TRBJ1-2, the V gene TRBV24-1; TRBD1 agrees at 8 bases. Unmatched junction bases numbered 9, after V lost 2 bases and J lost 8 bases. The CDR3 runs 15 residues. Per germline, CDR1 KGHDR and CDR2 SFDVKD. Here the CDR3 DNA reads TGTGCCACCAGTGATTCCCGACAGGGGCAAGGAGGCTACACCTTC. Its translation is CATSDSRQGQGGYTF.

This clonotype was seen ten or more times. V is TRBV5-1 and J is TRBJ2-2; 7 nucleotides line up with TRBD2. Unmatched junction bases numbered 1, after V lost 0 bases and J lost 2 bases. CDR1 and CDR2 (germline): SGHRS, YFSETQ. The CDR3 extends over 15 amino acids. This chain's CDR3 is CASSLAAGNTGELFF. CDR3 in DNA: TGCGCCAGCAGCTTGGCAGCGGGAAACACCGGGGAGCTGTTTTTT.

This clonotype showed up many times. The genes are TRBV12-3 or TRBV12-4 and TRBJ2-2; 9 bases fit TRBD2. The CDR3 sequence is 17 residues long. J was trimmed by 6 bases and V by 11 bases; bases with no gene match: 19. The CDR3 reads CARELISGGCMAGELFF. CDR3 DNA sequence: TGTGCCCGGGAACTGATTAGCGGGGGTTGTATGGCCGGGGAGCTGTTTTTT.

This clonotype has a count of ten or more. CDR3 in amino acids: CASSPPGQGYIGELFF. CDR3 nucleotides: TGTGCCAGCAGCCCCCCGGGACAGGGGTACATCGGGGAGCTGTTTTTT. The chain is built from TRBV3-1 and TRBJ2-2; TRBD1 matches 10 bases. This CDR3 spans 16 amino acids. Germline V lookup: CDR1 LGHDT, CDR2 YNNKEL (reference sequence). The V segment lost 4 bases and the J segment 7 bases; nucleotides outside the gene matches: 9.

This clonotype was detected only a few times. This clone may be a read error of a much larger clone one base away. This rearrangement joins TRBV5-1 to TRBJ2-2, with D possibly called TRBD1 or TRBD2 (5 bases each). Germline V gene lookup returns CDR1 SGHRS and CDR2 YFSETQ. The length of the CDR3 is 14 residues. The CDR3 sequence: CASSLAGNTGELSF. As DNA, the CDR3 is TGCGCCAGCAGCTTGGCAGGGAACACCGGGGAGCTGTCTTTT.

The table lists this clonotype with many counts. The gene calls are TRBV12-3 or TRBV12-4 and TRBJ1-1; 7 positions agree with TRBD1. CDR3 length: 14 residues. Trimming took 3 bases from V and 2 from J; bases not matched to a gene: 3. The CDR3 is CASSFDRANTEAFF. CDR3 sequence (DNA): TGTGCCAGCAGTTTTGACAGGGCCAACACTGAAGCTTTCTTT.

This clonotype was detected many times. The chain recombines TRBV7-9 with TRBJ2-3; D may be TRBD2 (6 bases). The germline CDR1 and CDR2 sequences are SEHNR and FQNEAQ (reference sequence). The CDR3 runs to 13 residues. Trimming took 4 bases from V and 3 from J, leaving 8 bases between them. CDR3 region: CASSSGTTDTQYF. The CDR3 nucleotides read TGTGCCAGCAGCTCCGGGACTACAGATACGCAGTATTTT.

This clonotype was seen a few times. The rearrangement joins TRBV29-1 to TRBJ1-2; D is unclear. CDR3 length: 13 amino acids. Deletions cut 1 base from V and 7 bases from J, with 13 bases between. Germline V gene lookup returns CDR1 SQVTM and CDR2 ANQGSEA. CDR3 coding DNA: TGCAGCGTTGAAGGGCGTGGGAAGGGTGGCTACACCTTC. Amino acids: CSVEGRGKGGYTF.

Written as DNA, the CDR3 is TGTGCCAGCAGTTTGGCGACAGGGGCTTACGAGCAGTACTTC. It encodes CASSLATGAYEQYF. This sequence joins TRBV28 and TRBJ2-7; TRBD1 agrees at 8 bases. The V gene's germline CDR1 is MDHEN and CDR2 SYDVKM. CDR3 size: 14 residues. After removal of 3 bases from V and 4 bases from J, the junction contained 5 bases not matched to a gene.

This clonotype was seen many times. V and J are TRBV20-1 and TRBJ2-1; 8 bases line up with TRBD1. CDR3 length: 16 residues. Germline V lookup: CDR1 DFQATT, CDR2 SNEGSKA (reference sequence). The J segment lost 4 bases and the V segment lost 0 bases, leaving 8 bases of the junction unmatched. CDR3 amino acids: CSARDPPDRGYNEQFF. The DNA for the CDR3 is TGCAGTGCTAGAGACCCTCCCGACAGGGGATACAATGAGCAGTTCTTC.

In its sample, this clonotype was seen many times. The rearrangement joins TRBV28 to TRBJ1-4; possibly TRBD1 for D (5 bases). The CDR3 sequence is 14 residues long. V was pared by 6 bases and J by 8 bases, with 16 bases between. Germline V gene lookup returns CDR1 MDHEN and CDR2 SYDVKM. CDR3: CASSPQGGQEKLFF. The DNA for the CDR3 is TGTGCCAGCAGCCCTCAGGGTGGTCAAGAAAAACTGTTTTTT.

The chain joins TRBV3-1 to TRBJ2-7; 7 positions agree with TRBD2. The V segment lost 1 base and the J segment 2 bases; nucleotides outside the gene matches: 5. CDR1 and CDR2 from the germline V gene are LGHDT and YNNKEL (reference sequence). The CDR3 is made up of 15 amino acids. DNA of the CDR3: TGTGCCAGCAGCCAAGCGGGGGGAGACCCCTACGAGCAGTACTTC. Translation gives CASSQAGGDPYEQYF.

This clonotype was seen repeatedly, ten times or more. The rearrangement uses TRBV7-9 and TRBJ2-1, with TRBD2 as a possible D gene (6 bases). Germline V CDR1 and CDR2: SEHNR, FQNEAQ (reference sequence). V lost 3 bases and J 10 bases, leaving 13 bases between the germline ends. The CDR3 consists of 13 residues. The CDR3 spells CASSLERAGEQFF. CDR3 in DNA: TGTGCCAGCAGCTTGGAAAGGGCGGGGGAGCAGTTCTTC.

The J gene is TRBJ2-7, the V gene TRBV20-1, with D possibly being TRBD1 or TRBD2 (6 bases each). CDR1 DFQATT and CDR2 SNEGSKA come from the germline V gene (reference sequence). The germline V and J ends were trimmed by 0 bases and 2 bases, with 14 bases remaining between them. The CDR3 is made up of 15 amino acids. CDR3 bases: TGCAGTGCTAGAGATTGGGGGGCCGGGGCCTACGAGCAGTACTTC. It is translated as CSARDWGAGAYEQYF.

This clonotype occurred a few times. The CDR3: CASSQAGNTEAFF. The CDR3 region has the DNA TGTGCCAGCAGCCAAGCGGGAAACACTGAAGCTTTCTTT. The V and J genes are TRBV14 and TRBJ1-1, with no clear D. Germline CDR1 reads SGHDN; CDR2 reads FVKESK. The CDR3 extends over 13 amino acids. The V and J ends lost 1 base and 2 bases respectively, with 5 bases between them.

At least ten counts were recorded for this clonotype. The chain uses TRBV3-1 and TRBJ1-5; D is uncertain. Germline CDR1 and CDR2: LGHDT and YNNKEL (reference sequence). The CDR3 covers 14 residues. Trimming took 5 bases from V and 0 from J, leaving 8 bases between them. As DNA, the CDR3 is TGTGCCAGCAGCGGGGTCCATAGCAATCAGCCCCAGCATTTT. The encoded protein is CASSGVHSNQPQHF.

This clonotype was observed at least ten times. V and J are TRBV19 and TRBJ2-3; TRBD2 agrees at 11 bases. The CDR3 runs 17 residues. Germline V gene data show CDR1 as LNHDA and CDR2 as SQIVND (reference sequence). V lost 5 bases and J lost 0; bases outside the gene matches: 7. The CDR3 coding sequence is TGTGCCAGTAGTGCCCTGACTAGCGGGGCTAGCACAGATACGCAGTATTTT. Translated: CASSALTSGASTDTQYF.

This clonotype was observed at least ten times. The chain employs TRBV30 and TRBJ2-1; D gene ambiguous. V was trimmed by 2 bases and J by 7 bases, leaving 6 bases between them. The CDR3 runs 11 residues. Looked up from germline, CDR1 is GTSNPN and CDR2 is SVGIG (reference sequence). The CDR3 DNA reads TGTGCCTGGAGTCTCCTTAATGAGCAGTTCTTC. It encodes CAWSLLNEQFF.

This clonotype was seen at least ten times. The chain couples TRBV28 to TRBJ2-7, with TRBD1 as a possible D gene (5 bases). Germline CDR1 is MDHEN and CDR2 is SYDVKM. Trimming pared 3 bases from V and 2 bases from J, leaving 14 bases between. This CDR3 contains 15 residues. CDR3 sequence reads: CASSLLGASAYEQYF. CDR3 nucleotide sequence: TGTGCCAGCAGTTTGCTAGGGGCGTCTGCCTACGAGCAGTACTTC.

This clonotype occurred many times. Here the CDR3 reads CATSREGGGVSEKLFF. CDR3 nucleotide sequence: TGTGCCACCAGCAGAGAAGGAGGGGGCGTAAGTGAAAAACTGTTTTTT. This chain joins TRBV15 and TRBJ1-4; 7 bases match TRBD1. Germline trimming cut 0 bases from V and 7 bases from J; bases unmatched to any gene: 8. Germline CDR1 is LNHNV and CDR2 is YYDKDF (reference sequence). The length of the CDR3 is 16 residues. Complete variable domain (other parts from reference TRBV15 and TRBJ1-4): DAMVIQNPRYQVTQFGKPVTLSCSQTLNHNVMYWYQQKSSQAPKLLFHYYDKDFNNEADTPDNFQSRRPNTSFCFLDIRSPGLGDTAMYLCATSREGGGVSEKLFFGSGTQLSVL.

This clonotype has ten or more counts. Compared with germline, one end of the junction differs, possibly owing to a read error. This sequence joins TRBV28 and TRBJ2-7; 10 nucleotides line up with TRBD1. The germline V gene encodes CDR1 MDHEN and CDR2 SYDVKM. The CDR3 sequence is 16 residues long. CDR3 in DNA: TGTGCCAGCAGTTTAACGGGGACAGGGGTGGTCTACAAGCAGTACTTC. Protein: CASSLTGTGVVYKQYF.

The J gene is TRBJ2-3, the V gene TRBV11-3, with D possibly being TRBD2 (6 bases). The V end was cut by 3 bases, the J end by 2 bases, with 12 bases between. The length of the CDR3 is 15 residues. Germline V gives CDR1 SGHNT, CDR2 YENEEA. CDR3 sequence: CASSLGEAHTDTQYF. DNA of the CDR3: TGTGCCAGCAGCTTGGGGGAGGCCCACACAGATACGCAGTATTTT.

This clonotype has more than one count but fewer than ten. The V gene is TRBV3-1, the J gene TRBJ2-6; D may be TRBD1 (6 bases). Germline-derived CDR1 and CDR2 are LGHDT and YNNKEL (reference sequence). The CDR3 contains 15 residues. With 1 base removed from V and 3 bases from J, the gap between germline ends came to 7 bases. This chain's CDR3 is CASSQGGLGANVLTF. Here the CDR3 DNA reads TGTGCCAGCAGCCAAGGGGGGCTTGGGGCCAACGTCCTGACTTTC.

This clonotype was recorded many times. The V and J genes are TRBV20-1 and TRBJ2-2; D unclear. The CDR3 contains 14 residues. Trimming took 3 bases from V and 2 from J, leaving 10 bases between them. Germline V gene sequence: CDR1 DFQATT, CDR2 SNEGSKA (reference sequence). The CDR3 DNA is TGCAGTGCTAGGTTCCCCGGAAACACCGGGGAGCTGTTTTTT. It is translated as CSARFPGNTGELFF.

This clonotype was found many times. DNA of the CDR3: TGTGCCAGCAGTGGGACTAGCGGGATTAACGGGGAGCTGTTTTTT. Protein sequence: CASSGTSGINGELFF. The rearrangement uses TRBV28 and TRBJ2-2; 13 bases line up with TRBD2. Trimming at V came to 5 bases and at J to 7 bases, leaving 4 bases not matched to a gene. The CDR3 has 15 amino acids. The germline CDR1 and CDR2 sequences are MDHEN and SYDVKM.